This is a list of T cell receptor beta chains from one sample in a study of cytomegalovirus exposure and HLA in healthy donors. The data were produced by immunoSEQ multiplex PCR, yet TCRdb's version contains in-frame clones alone and is incomplete. The data show approximately 240,000 clones, with roughly 90% seen just once and 0.95% to 1.1% held by the top ten. Sequences were obtained from PBMCs. All receptors come from a young woman in good health and CMV-seronegative. Both conserved end residues are part of each CDR3. The order of the fields is D gene, clone size, J gene, V gene, CDR3 DNA, CDR3 protein. A D gene is named only where the DNA matches it firmly. Rows may omit the clone size; those that give it use once, few, many or a size class.

NA,NA,TRBJ1-5,TRBV10-3,TGTGCCATCAGAGCCCGGGCGGGGCAGCCCCAGCATTTT,CAIRARAGQPQHF
TRBD1,few,TRBJ2-3,TRBV10-1,TGCGCCAGCAGTGTTGGACAGGGATACACAGATACGCAGTATTTT,CASSVGQGYTDTQYF
TRBD1,NA,TRBJ1-5,TRBV5-1,TGCGCCAGCAGCCCTGACAGGGGCAATCAGCCCCAGCATTTT,CASSPDRGNQPQHF
TRBD2,few,TRBJ2-2,TRBV25-1,TGTGCCAGCAGTGATTTGGGAGGGGTTCACACCGGGGAGCTGTTTTTT,CASSDLGGVHTGELFF
TRBD1,NA,TRBJ1-2,TRBV6-6,TGTGCCAGCACCGACGGACAGGGATGGTATGGCTACACCTTC,CASTDGQGWYGYTF
TRBD2,few,TRBJ2-1,TRBV7-3,TGTGCCAGCAGCACCCCCTCCCCGGGACTAGCGGAAAACAATGAGCAGTTCTTC,CASSTPSPGLAENNEQFF
TRBD1,NA,TRBJ1-5,TRBV28,TGTGCCAGCAGTTTCCAGGGGGCGCCCGGTCAGCCCCAGCATTTT,CASSFQGAPGQPQHF
TRBD1,NA,TRBJ2-7,TRBV10-2,TGCGCCAGCACCCCCCAGGACAGGACAAGGGGGTACGAGCAGTACTTC,CASTPQDRTRGYEQYF
NA,once,TRBJ2-7,TRBV27,TGTGCCAGCAGTTCAAGACTAGAGGCCTTCTACGAGCAGTACTTC,CASSSRLEAFYEQYF
TRBD2,NA,TRBJ2-3,TRBV12-5,TGTGCTAGTGGTTTGGCTCCCCCGCCGGCTAGCGGGGATACTAAATCTAGCACAGATACGCAGTATTTT,CASGLAPPPASGDTKSSTDTQYF